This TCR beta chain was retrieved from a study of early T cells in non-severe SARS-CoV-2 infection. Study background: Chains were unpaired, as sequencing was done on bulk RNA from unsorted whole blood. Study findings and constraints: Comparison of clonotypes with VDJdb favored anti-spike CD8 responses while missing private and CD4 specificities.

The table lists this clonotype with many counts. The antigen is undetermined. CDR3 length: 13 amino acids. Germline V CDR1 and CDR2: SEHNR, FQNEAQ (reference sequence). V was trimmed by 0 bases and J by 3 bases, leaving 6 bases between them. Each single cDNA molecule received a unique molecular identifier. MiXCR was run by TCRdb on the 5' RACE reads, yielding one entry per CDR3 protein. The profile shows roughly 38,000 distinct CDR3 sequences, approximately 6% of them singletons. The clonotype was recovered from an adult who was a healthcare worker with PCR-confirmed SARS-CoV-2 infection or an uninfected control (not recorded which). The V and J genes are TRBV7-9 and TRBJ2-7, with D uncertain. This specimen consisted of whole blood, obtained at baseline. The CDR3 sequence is CASSLAQHYEQYF. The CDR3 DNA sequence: TGTGCCAGCAGCTTAGCGCAGCACTACGAGCAGTACTTC.